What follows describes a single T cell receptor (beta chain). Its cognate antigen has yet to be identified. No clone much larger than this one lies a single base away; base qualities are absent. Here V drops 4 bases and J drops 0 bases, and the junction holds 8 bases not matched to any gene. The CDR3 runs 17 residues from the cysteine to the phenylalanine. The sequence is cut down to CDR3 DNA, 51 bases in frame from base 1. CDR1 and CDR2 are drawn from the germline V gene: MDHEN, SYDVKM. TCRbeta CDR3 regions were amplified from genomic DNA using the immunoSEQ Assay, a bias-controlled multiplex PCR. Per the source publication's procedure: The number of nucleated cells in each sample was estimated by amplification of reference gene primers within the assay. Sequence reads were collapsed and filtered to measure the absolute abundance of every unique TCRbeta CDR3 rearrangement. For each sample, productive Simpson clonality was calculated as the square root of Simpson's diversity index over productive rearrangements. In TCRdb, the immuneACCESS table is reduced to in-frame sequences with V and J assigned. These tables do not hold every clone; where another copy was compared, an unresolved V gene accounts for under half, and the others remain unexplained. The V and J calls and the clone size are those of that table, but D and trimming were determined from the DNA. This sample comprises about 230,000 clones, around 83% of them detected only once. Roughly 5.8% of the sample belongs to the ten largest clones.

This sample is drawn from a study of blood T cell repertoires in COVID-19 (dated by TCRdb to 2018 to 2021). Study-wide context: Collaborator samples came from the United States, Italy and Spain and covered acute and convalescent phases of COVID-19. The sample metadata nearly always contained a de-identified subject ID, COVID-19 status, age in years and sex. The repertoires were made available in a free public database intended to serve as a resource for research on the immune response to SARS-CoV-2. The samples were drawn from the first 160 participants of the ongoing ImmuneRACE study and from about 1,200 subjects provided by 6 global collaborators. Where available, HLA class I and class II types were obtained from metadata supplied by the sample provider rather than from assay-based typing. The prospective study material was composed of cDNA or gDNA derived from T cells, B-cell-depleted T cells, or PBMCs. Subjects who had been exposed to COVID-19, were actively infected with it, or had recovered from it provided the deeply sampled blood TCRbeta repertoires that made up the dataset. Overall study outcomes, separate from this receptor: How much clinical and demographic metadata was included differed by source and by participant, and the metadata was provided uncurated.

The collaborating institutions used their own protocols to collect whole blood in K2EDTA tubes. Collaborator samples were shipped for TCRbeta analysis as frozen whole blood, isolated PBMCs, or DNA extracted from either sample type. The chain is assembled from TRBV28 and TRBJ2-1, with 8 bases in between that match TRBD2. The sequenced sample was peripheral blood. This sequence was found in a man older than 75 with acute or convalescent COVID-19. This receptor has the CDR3 CASSSLRLAGSYNEQFF. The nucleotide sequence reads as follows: TGTGCCAGCAGTTCCCTTCGTCTAGCGGGCTCCTACAATGAGCAGTTCTTC.